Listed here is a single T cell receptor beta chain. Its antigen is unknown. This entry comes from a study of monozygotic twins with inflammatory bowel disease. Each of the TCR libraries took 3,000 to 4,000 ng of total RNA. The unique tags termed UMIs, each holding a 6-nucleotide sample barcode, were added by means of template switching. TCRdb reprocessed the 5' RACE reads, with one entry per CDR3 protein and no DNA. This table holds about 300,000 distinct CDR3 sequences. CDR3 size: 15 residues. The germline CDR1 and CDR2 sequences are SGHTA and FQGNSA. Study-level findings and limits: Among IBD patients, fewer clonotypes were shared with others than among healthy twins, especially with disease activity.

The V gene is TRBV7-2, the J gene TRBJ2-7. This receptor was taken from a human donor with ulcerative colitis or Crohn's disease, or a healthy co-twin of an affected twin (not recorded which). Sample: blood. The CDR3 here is CASSLDPVVPGEQYF.